The 22 T cell receptor beta chains given below trace back to one sample, sequenced in a study of cytomegalovirus exposure and HLA in healthy donors. Clones were sequenced by immunoSEQ multiplex PCR, and TCRdb holds only the in-frame ones, with some missing. The data show approximately 150,000 clones, 87% seen once. Input material: PBMCs. The receptors were gathered from a man between 18 and 35 years old in good health and CMV-seropositive.

The V and J genes are TRBV2 and TRBJ1-1; 7 bases line up with TRBD1. CDR3 size: 11 residues. Germline assignment: CDR1 SNHLY and CDR2 FYNNEI. V trimming: 10 bases; J trimming: 10 bases; junction bases outside the gene matches: 9. The CDR3 DNA reads TGTGCCACCCACAGGGGACAAGCAGCTTTCTTT. Amino acids: CATHRGQAAFF.

The chain recombines TRBV7-9 with TRBJ1-3; D gene ambiguous. The V gene lost 11 bases and the J gene lost 9 bases, with 11 bases spanning the gap. This CDR3 comprises 10 residues. Germline V gene sequence: CDR1 SEHNR, CDR2 FQNEAQ (reference sequence). The CDR3 DNA follows: TGTGCCGTCCCGGAGGGCACCATATATTTT. Protein sequence: CAVPEGTIYF.

The genes are TRBV6-6 and TRBJ2-1, with D perhaps TRBD1 (5 bases). The CDR3 is 11 residues long. Germline assignment: CDR1 MNHNY and CDR2 SVGAGI (reference sequence). V was shortened by 8 bases and J by 12 bases, with 14 bases between the two germline ends. This chain's CDR3 is CASGAVVVQFF. DNA for the CDR3: TGTGCCAGCGGGGCGGTCGTAGTGCAGTTCTTC.

The chain is built from TRBV5-8 and TRBJ1-1; unclear D gene. V gave up 4 bases and J gave up 2 bases, with 18 bases separating them. The CDR3 extends over 16 amino acids. From germline, CDR1 is SGHTS and CDR2 YDEGEE. CDR3 sequence reads: CASSPGPGAANTEAFF. As DNA, the CDR3 is TGTGCCAGCAGCCCCGGCCCCGGAGCAGCCAACACTGAAGCTTTCTTT.

This clone was counted once. The genes are TRBV13 and TRBJ2-6, with TRBD1 as a possible D gene (6 bases). The CDR3 length is 16 residues. The germline V gene has CDR1 PRHDT and CDR2 FYEKMQ (reference sequence). V lost 6 bases and J 0 bases, leaving 12 bases between the germline ends. The CDR3 DNA reads as TGTGCCAGCAGGAGACCAGGGGTCTCTGGGGCCAACGTCCTGACTTTC. Encoded protein: CASRRPGVSGANVLTF.

The CDR3 here is CASSGGRASYEQYF. The CDR3 DNA reads TGTGCCAGCAGTGGTGGGAGGGCCTCTTACGAGCAGTACTTC. V usage is TRBV2 and J usage is TRBJ2-7; 7 bases are a match to TRBD2. This CDR3 is built from 14 residues. Germline V gene lookup returns CDR1 SNHLY and CDR2 FYNNEI. V lost 4 bases, J lost 4 bases, and 7 bases stayed unmatched.

This chain joins TRBV10-1 and TRBJ2-3; possibly TRBD2 for D (5 bases). The V gene lost 2 bases and the J gene lost 1 base, with 10 bases spanning the gap. This CDR3 region has 15 residues. CDR1 WNHNN and CDR2 SYGVQD come from the germline V gene (reference sequence). The CDR3 protein is CASSESGTGTDTQYF. As DNA, the CDR3 is TGCGCCAGCAGTGAGAGCGGAACTGGCACAGATACGCAGTATTTT.

The J gene is TRBJ1-1, the V gene TRBV27, with D unresolved. Germline V gene data show CDR1 as MNHEY and CDR2 as SMNVEV (reference sequence). This CDR3 has 13 amino acids. Trimming removed 3 bases from V and 5 bases from J, with 10 bases in between. The CDR3 loop is CASSLGRRTEAFF. CDR3 nucleotide sequence: TGTGCCAGCAGTTTGGGGAGGCGAACTGAAGCTTTCTTT.

The chain joins TRBV27 to TRBJ1-6; D gene unclear. Trimming removed 7 bases at V and 9 bases at J, with 10 bases between. The germline gives CDR1 MNHEY, CDR2 SMNVEV (reference sequence). The CDR3 length is 12 residues. In DNA form, the CDR3 reads TGTGCCAGCACGGCCTCAGGTTCACCCCTCCACTTT. It codes for CASTASGSPLHF.

CDR3 region: CASSLDLSNTEAFF. CDR3 in DNA: TGTGCCAGCAGCTTAGATCTATCTAACACTGAAGCTTTCTTT. This sequence joins TRBV7-8 and TRBJ1-1; D is unresolved. The CDR3 spans 14 residues. The V end was cut by 1 base, the J end by 2 bases, with 8 bases between. Germline V CDR1 and CDR2: SGHVS, FQNEAQ.

The chain is built from TRBV7-9 and TRBJ2-3, with 14 bases aligning to TRBD2. V shed 5 bases, J shed 4 bases, and the junction held 5 bases outside the gene matches. The CDR3 extends over 16 amino acids. Germline loops: CDR1 SEHNR, CDR2 FQNEAQ (reference sequence). The CDR3 DNA reads as TGTGCCAGCAGCCCGGGACTAGCGGGAGTTGCAGATACGCAGTATTTT. The encoded protein is CASSPGLAGVADTQYF.

The V gene is TRBV27, the J gene TRBJ1-2, with 8 bases lining up with TRBD1. The CDR3 is 16 amino acids. Germline V CDR1 and CDR2: MNHEY, SMNVEV (reference sequence). Losses at the gene ends were 6 bases for V and 0 bases for J; bases not matched to a gene: 9. Written as DNA, the CDR3 is TGTGCCAGCAGATTGACAGGGGACGCAACTAACTATGGCTACACCTTC. It yields the protein CASRLTGDATNYGYTF.

This chain links TRBV13 with TRBJ1-1, with TRBD1 matching over 9 bases. The CDR3 is 14 amino acids. CDR1 is PRHDT, CDR2 FYEKMQ, per germline (reference sequence). J was trimmed by 1 base and V by 7 bases; bases with no gene match: 4. CDR3: CASMPDRGNTEAFF. The CDR3, as DNA: TGTGCCAGCATGCCGGACAGGGGGAACACTGAAGCTTTCTTT.

Only one count was recorded for this clone. The rearrangement joins TRBV5-1 to TRBJ2-2; TRBD2 matches at 10 bases. This CDR3 has 17 residues. The ends lost 0 bases at V and 4 bases at J; junction bases unmatched: 6. The V gene's germline CDR1 is SGHRS and CDR2 YFSETQ. CDR3 region: CASSLAGAGGPTGELFF. CDR3 coding DNA: TGCGCCAGCAGCTTGGCCGGAGCGGGAGGGCCCACCGGGGAGCTGTTTTTT.

The sample holds one count of this clone. The chain recombines TRBV7-2 with TRBJ2-7; 7 bases are shared with TRBD1. The CDR3 runs to 14 residues. V trimming: 6 bases; J trimming: 6 bases; junction bases outside the gene matches: 11. Germline V gene lookup returns CDR1 SGHTA and CDR2 FQGNSA. The CDR3 reads CASRYRGDPGEQYF. CDR3 nucleotides: TGTGCCAGCAGGTACAGGGGTGATCCTGGCGAGCAGTACTTC.

V usage is TRBV6-6 and J usage is TRBJ2-3; 8 positions match TRBD1. The CDR3 covers 15 residues. The V gene's germline CDR1 is MNHNY and CDR2 SVGAGI (reference sequence). V shed 5 bases, J shed 3 bases, and the junction held 7 bases outside the gene matches. CDR3 in DNA: TGTGCCAGCAGTCCCGCAGGGGGCATGACAGATACGCAGTATTTT. It specifies CASSPAGGMTDTQYF.

The CDR3 is CASRITSGTSPNEQFF. The DNA of the CDR3 is TGTGCCAGCCGGATAACCTCCGGGACTAGCCCTAATGAGCAGTTCTTC. The chain has TRBV2 and TRBJ2-1; TRBD2 matches 9 bases. J was trimmed by 7 bases and V by 8 bases; bases with no gene match: 15. The CDR3 covers 16 residues. The germline gives CDR1 SNHLY, CDR2 FYNNEI.

V usage is TRBV19 and J usage is TRBJ2-7; the match to TRBD1 covers 10 bases. CDR1 is LNHDA and CDR2 is SQIVND in the germline V gene (reference sequence). The CDR3 consists of 14 residues. J lost 5 bases, V lost 5 bases, and 6 bases had no gene match. Written as DNA, the CDR3 is TGTGCCAGTAGTGCGGACAGGGGGTTCGACGAGCAGTACTTC. Translated, it gives CASSADRGFDEQYF.

V and J are TRBV7-6 and TRBJ2-7; D unresolved. Trimming left V 5 bases short and J 2 bases short, with 13 bases between. The CDR3 has 14 amino acids. Per the germline V gene, CDR1 is SGHVS and CDR2 is FNYEAQ. The CDR3 nucleotides are TGTGCCAGCAGCCTACCGACAAGGCCCTACGAGCAGTACTTC. Translated: CASSLPTRPYEQYF.

The chain recombines TRBV28 with TRBJ2-2; 8 bases map to TRBD1. Trimming cost V 4 bases and J 6 bases; bases outside gene matches: 10. The CDR3 loop spans 16 amino acids. Germline assignment: CDR1 MDHEN and CDR2 SYDVKM. CDR3 DNA sequence: TGTGCCAGCAGTTCGGGACAGGCCTTGGGTGCCGGGGAGCTGTTTTTT. This gives the protein CASSSGQALGAGELFF.

This sequence joins TRBV2 and TRBJ1-1; D gene unclear. This CDR3 is built from 13 residues. Germline CDR1 and CDR2: SNHLY and FYNNEI. V shed 5 bases and J shed 1 base, with 8 bases lying between them. The CDR3 nucleotides are TGTGCCAGCAGTACCCACAAGAACACTGAAGCTTTCTTT. Amino acids: CASSTHKNTEAFF.

Here the CDR3 DNA reads TGTGCCAGCACCATAGGGGGCTCCTCGAACACTGAAGCTTTCTTT. This encodes CASTIGGSSNTEAFF. The chain joins TRBV5-5 to TRBJ1-1; 7 bases map to TRBD1. The germline V gene has CDR1 SGHKS and CDR2 YYEKEE (reference sequence). V lost 6 bases, J lost 1 base, and 9 bases stayed unmatched. The length of the CDR3 is 15 residues.